The 13 T cell receptor beta chains given below trace back to one sample, sequenced in a study of shared clonotypes between healthy human individuals. Repertoires were generated with immunoSEQ multiplex PCR, while TCRdb's copy carries only in-frame clones and drops some. Of about 1.1 million clones listed, about 72% were seen once; the top ten hold roughly 0.9%. The sample consisted of memory CD4+ T cells from PBMCs. Subset denoted: CD45RA-negative fraction. These receptors all come from a young man in good health. Some clones in this sample may be carry-over from other donors' samples.

This sequence joins TRBV9 and TRBJ2-1, with D hard to call. The germline V and J ends were trimmed by 3 bases and 3 bases, with 16 bases remaining between them. This CDR3 region has 16 residues. Germline lookup yields CDR1 SGDLS and CDR2 YYNGEE. The CDR3, as DNA: TGTGCCAGCAGCGGACTCCCTAGACCCGGCTACAATGAGCAGTTCTTC. Protein sequence: CASSGLPRPGYNEQFF.

The chain combines TRBV6-1 with TRBJ1-6; a possible D gene is TRBD1 (6 bases). Trimming stripped 6 bases from V and 4 bases from J, with 13 bases between. The length of the CDR3 is 15 residues. The germline CDR1 and CDR2 sequences are MNHNS and SASEGT. The CDR3 DNA is TGTGCCAGCAGATTACAGGGTGCATATAATTCACCCCTCCACTTT. Translating gives CASRLQGAYNSPLHF.

The gene calls are TRBV5-4 and TRBJ1-5, with TRBD1 as a possible D gene (5 bases). Germline-derived CDR1 and CDR2 are SGHNT and YYREEE (reference sequence). Trimming stripped 0 bases from V and 6 bases from J, with 16 bases between. The CDR3 runs 16 residues. The CDR3 coding sequence is TGTGCCAGCAGCTTGGACGGCGGGGGGTATGGTCAGCCCCAGCATTTT. Translated, it gives CASSLDGGGYGQPQHF.

The V call is TRBV28, the J call TRBJ1-1; the D is unclear. Germline V gives CDR1 MDHEN, CDR2 SYDVKM. V lost 7 bases and J 7 bases, leaving 19 bases between the germline ends. The CDR3 is 14 amino acids. This CDR3 is CASMIAGPVVEAFF. CDR3 in DNA: TGTGCCAGCATGATTGCAGGTCCGGTAGTTGAAGCTTTCTTT.

The V call is TRBV6-5, the J call TRBJ2-2, with 7 bases that match TRBD1. The J segment lost 3 bases and the V segment lost 1 base, leaving 5 bases of the junction unmatched. The CDR3 consists of 16 residues. The germline CDR1 and CDR2 sequences are MNHEY and SVGAGI. The CDR3: CASSYWDSPYTGELFF. The CDR3 bases are TGTGCCAGCAGTTACTGGGACAGCCCCTACACCGGGGAGCTGTTTTTT.

The chain joins TRBV6-1 to TRBJ1-2; possible D gene TRBD1, 6 bases. The V gene lost 7 bases and the J gene lost 13 bases, with 16 bases spanning the gap. Germline CDR1 reads MNHNS; CDR2 reads SASEGT. CDR3 length: 11 amino acids. CDR3 nucleotide sequence: TGTGCCAGCACCCCGGAGGGGGGGTTCACCTTC. It translates to CASTPEGGFTF.

The chain joins TRBV29-1 to TRBJ2-2; weak D call: TRBD2 (6 bases). The CDR3 runs to 15 residues. The germline V gene encodes CDR1 SQVTM and CDR2 ANQGSEA. V lost 6 bases and J 7 bases, leaving 21 bases between the germline ends. The DNA of the CDR3 is TGCAGCGTCCCCGGGAGCGTGGGAGCGGGCGGGGAGCTGTTTTTT. The encoded protein is CSVPGSVGAGGELFF.

This clone was counted at least ten times. The sample holds other DNA sequences that translate to the same CDR3. The genes are TRBV5-6 and TRBJ2-7; D tentatively reads TRBD1 or TRBD2 (5 bases each). Germline V gene data show CDR1 as SGHDT and CDR2 as YYEEEE. The CDR3 loop spans 14 amino acids. The germline V and J ends were trimmed by 0 bases and 0 bases, with 7 bases remaining between them. In DNA, the CDR3 is TGTGCCAGCAGCTTGGGGGGGAGCTCCTACGAGCAGTACTTC. It specifies CASSLGGSSYEQYF.

The chain recombines TRBV18 with TRBJ2-5; TRBD2 matches 11 bases. The junction had 8 bases not matched to a gene; V was cut back by 3 bases and J by 5 bases. Germline CDR1 KGHSH, CDR2 LQKENI. This CDR3 contains 16 residues. The CDR3 coding sequence is TGTGCCAGCTCACCGTTACTAGCGGGAGCGAGGGAGACCCAGTACTTC. This codes for CASSPLLAGARETQYF.

As for this clone: A far larger clone differs by one base, so this is likely a read error. The chain couples TRBV29-1 to TRBJ1-1; D is uncertain. Trimming stripped 1 base from V and 4 bases from J, with 10 bases between. Germline assignment: CDR1 SQVTM and CDR2 ANQGSEA. This CDR3 region has 13 residues. The CDR3 here is CSVEGTPGTEAFF. The CDR3 nucleotides read TGCAGCGTTGAAGGGACTCCGGGCACTGAAGCTTTCTTT. Supplemented by reference TRBV29-1 and TRBJ1-1, the full variable domain reads SAVISQKPSRDICQRGTSLTIQCQVDSQVTMMFWYRQQPGQSLTLIATANQGSEATYESGFVIDKFPISRPNLTFSTLTVSNMSPEDSSIYLCSVEGTPGTEAFFGQGTRLTVV.

V and J are TRBV30 and TRBJ1-2; 12 bases match TRBD1. This CDR3 spans 17 amino acids. From germline, CDR1 is GTSNPN and CDR2 SVGIG (reference sequence). J was trimmed by 5 bases and V by 3 bases; bases with no gene match: 13. In nucleotides, the CDR3 is TGTGCCTGGAGCCCATGGGGACAGGGGGCAAAGGGGTATGGCTACACCTTC. Protein sequence: CAWSPWGQGAKGYGYTF.

This clone was picked up a small number of times. The chain recombines TRBV10-1 with TRBJ2-3; D might be TRBD1 (6 bases). This CDR3 is built from 13 residues. In germline, CDR1 is WNHNN, CDR2 SYGVQD (reference sequence). Trimming shortened V by 4 bases and J by 3 bases, and 8 bases separated the two germline ends. The CDR3 bases are TGCGCCAGCAGTGGACAGGAAACAGATACGCAGTATTTT. Translated, it gives CASSGQETDTQYF.

The chain carries TRBV25-1 and TRBJ2-5; D call uncertain. Germline V gene data show CDR1 as MGHDK and CDR2 as SYGVNS. The V and J ends lost 4 bases and 1 base respectively, with 13 bases between them. The CDR3 has 15 amino acids. The CDR3 loop is CASSGTKGPQETQYF. In DNA, the CDR3 is TGTGCCAGCAGTGGCACCAAAGGGCCCCAAGAGACCCAGTACTTC.